In this sample, the clone carrying this T cell receptor (beta chain) turned up a few times. These data originate in a study of T cell changes during pregnancy in multiple sclerosis. The table came from immunoSEQ multiplex PCR; TCRdb's copy has only in-frame clones and leaves some out. This sample has about 92,000 clones, with 92% found just once. The CDR3 covers 13 residues. Per the germline V gene, CDR1 is GTSNPN and CDR2 is SVGIG (reference sequence). V shed 8 bases and J 6 bases; nucleotides not matched to a gene: 13. Specimen: peripheral blood, collected in the first trimester of pregnancy. This receptor was taken from a female donor with multiple sclerosis, enrolled in a pregnancy study. The J gene is TRBJ2-7, the V gene TRBV30; TRBD1 aligns across 7 bases. The DNA for the CDR3 is TGTGCCCGGGGTGGCAGGGGGTCAAGCGAGCAGTACTTC. Translation: CARGGRGSSEQYF.